A single sample gave rise to the 5 T cell receptor beta chains below, sequenced in a study of PD-1 blockade in classical Hodgkin lymphoma. Every single patient, without exception, relapsed after autologous stem cell transplantation, and brentuximab vedotin exposure varied. Produced via immunoSEQ multiplex PCR; TCRdb's table is partial and in-frame only. The sample holds approximately 17,000 clones; about two thirds are singletons and the top ten take around 8.3%. Here the sequenced sample was peripheral blood mononuclear cells (PBMCs), taken before the second cycle of nivolumab. The source is a human donor with classical Hodgkin lymphoma.

The chain links TRBV18 to TRBJ2-1, with D possibly being TRBD1 (6 bases). Trimming took 0 bases from V and 12 from J, leaving 18 bases between them. The CDR3 is 15 amino acids. The germline gives CDR1 KGHSH, CDR2 LQKENI. This CDR3 is CASSPPDRPLKGQFF. DNA for the CDR3: TGTGCCAGCTCACCACCGGACAGACCTCTGAAGGGGCAGTTCTTC.

In its sample, this clone was seen a few times. CDR3 bases: TGCGCCAGCAGCCAAGATAATTTGGGGACTTACTACAATGAGCAGTTCTTC. It translates to CASSQDNLGTYYNEQFF. The chain couples TRBV4-1 to TRBJ2-1; D possibly corresponds to TRBD2 (6 bases). Per germline, CDR1 MGHRA and CDR2 YSYEKL. The CDR3 runs 17 residues. V lost 0 bases and J 3 bases, leaving 15 bases between the germline ends.

A few counts support this clone. The chain links TRBV5-6 to TRBJ1-1, with 8 positions matching TRBD1. J gave up 0 bases and V 3 bases, and 4 bases lay outside the gene matches. Germline V gene sequence: CDR1 SGHDT, CDR2 YYEEEE. The CDR3 is made up of 15 amino acids. Written as DNA, the CDR3 is TGTGCCAGCAGCTCCGACAGGGGAATGAACACTGAAGCTTTCTTT. This sequence encodes CASSSDRGMNTEAFF.

J is TRBJ2-2 and V is TRBV9, with D tentatively TRBD1 (6 bases). This CDR3 has 17 amino acids. CDR1 is SGDLS and CDR2 is YYNGEE in the germline V gene. The V end was cut by 3 bases, the J end by 6 bases, with 21 bases between. CDR3: CASSATMSRGSAGELFF. CDR3 nucleotide sequence: TGTGCCAGCAGCGCCACCATGTCGAGGGGGTCGGCCGGGGAGCTGTTTTTT.

The sample holds a few counts of this clone. The chain has TRBV6-1 and TRBJ1-5, with D unresolved. Germline V gene sequence: CDR1 MNHNS, CDR2 SASEGT. V shed 10 bases and J shed 1 base, with 14 bases lying between them. This CDR3 has 14 amino acids. This CDR3 reads CAIAIPYSNQPQHF. The CDR3 DNA reads as TGTGCCATCGCAATTCCTTACAGCAATCAGCCCCAGCATTTT.